The 5 T cell receptor beta chains below were found in one sample sequenced in a study of OX40 agonist ivuxolimab in advanced cancers. Generated by immunoSEQ multiplex PCR, the TCRdb table keeps only in-frame clones and is missing some. The sample consists of some 150,000 clones, 90% of them appearing once. Material: CD4+ or CD8+ T cells sorted from blood, obtained in a trial of the OX40 agonist ivuxolimab. The receptors shown here come from an adult with an advanced solid tumor such as melanoma, head and neck, liver or kidney cancer.

This clone has more than one count but fewer than ten. The V and J genes are TRBV13 and TRBJ2-5; TRBD2 matches at 7 bases. This CDR3 region has 13 residues. V shed 6 bases, J shed 3 bases, and the junction held 4 bases outside the gene matches. The germline CDR1 and CDR2 sequences are PRHDT and FYEKMQ (reference sequence). The CDR3 is CASRSGTKETQYF. The CDR3 DNA reads as TGTGCCAGCAGAAGTGGGACTAAAGAGACCCAGTACTTC.

The V gene is TRBV28, the J gene TRBJ1-5, with TRBD1 identical over 8 bases. The CDR3 sequence is 15 residues long. V lost 6 bases, J lost 5 bases, and 9 bases stayed unmatched. CDR1 MDHEN and CDR2 SYDVKM come from the germline V gene. The CDR3 loop is CASREDRVGDQPQHF. As DNA, the CDR3 is TGTGCCAGCAGAGAGGACAGGGTGGGGGATCAGCCCCAGCATTTT.

The chain joins TRBV5-8 to TRBJ2-2, with a possible D match to TRBD2 (5 bases). Germline V gives CDR1 SGHTS, CDR2 YDEGEE. V dropped 3 bases and J dropped 7 bases, with 7 bases sitting between them. There are 12 residues in the CDR3. The CDR3 bases are TGTGCCAGCAGCTACGGACTCGGGGAGCTGTTTTTT. Translating gives CASSYGLGELFF.

This chain links TRBV18 with TRBJ1-1; no firm D call. The ends were cut back, 6 bases at V and 1 base at J, with 12 bases in the middle. CDR1 and CDR2 from the germline V gene are KGHSH and LQKENI. This CDR3 has 14 amino acids. This chain's CDR3 is CASSGGGPNTEAFF. CDR3 coding DNA: TGTGCCAGCTCCGGTGGAGGGCCGAACACTGAAGCTTTCTTT.

V gene TRBV6-1 combines with J gene TRBJ2-2; possibly TRBD1 or TRBD2 for D (6 bases each). V was cut by 6 bases and J by 2 bases, with 13 bases left in between. The CDR3 is 15 amino acids. The germline gives CDR1 MNHNS, CDR2 SASEGT. CDR3 protein: CASRTTGTNTGELFF. The DNA for the CDR3 is TGTGCCAGCAGGACTACAGGGACTAACACCGGGGAGCTGTTTTTT.